Listed here are 13 T cell receptor beta chains from one sample, sequenced in a study of monozygotic twins with inflammatory bowel disease. TCRdb reprocessed the 5' RACE reads and keeps a single row for each CDR3 protein, giving no DNA. This sample's clone table lists fewer than 400,000 distinct CDR3 sequences. The sequencing input was blood. These receptors were taken from a human donor with ulcerative colitis or Crohn's disease, or a healthy co-twin of an affected twin (not recorded which).

The chain has TRBV27 and TRBJ2-7; checking the TCRdb D call of TRBD2 is not possible without DNA. Germline V gene data show CDR1 as MNHEY and CDR2 as SMNVEV (reference sequence). The CDR3 is 15 amino acids. The CDR3 spells CASSVTSGRVYEQYF.

The CDR3 sequence: CASSAAGTGNYGYTF. The chain uses TRBV12-3 or TRBV12-4 and TRBJ1-2; TCRdb calls TRBD1, which cannot be checked without DNA. The CDR3 is made up of 15 amino acids.

The chain joins TRBV24-1 to TRBJ2-4. The CDR3 sequence is 16 residues long. The germline gives CDR1 KGHDR, CDR2 SFDVKD. CDR3 protein: CATRSPPETAKNIQYF.

The chain combines TRBV20-1 with TRBJ2-4; no DNA is available, so the TRBD1 call from TCRdb remains unchecked. The CDR3 consists of 13 residues. Germline CDR1 is DFQATT and CDR2 is SNEGSKA (reference sequence). CDR3 in amino acids: CSVRRGAKNIQYF.

The chain uses TRBV28 and TRBJ2-7. Germline CDR1 reads MDHEN; CDR2 reads SYDVKM. CDR3 size: 11 residues. The CDR3 protein is CASSAYYEQYF.

The chain has TRBV5-1 and TRBJ2-3; TCRdb indicates TRBD1, and absent DNA this call remains unverified. The germline V gene encodes CDR1 SGHRS and CDR2 YFSETQ. This CDR3 is built from 13 residues. CDR3 in amino acids: CASGRELTDTQYF.

V usage is TRBV11-2 and J usage is TRBJ2-5. Germline CDR1 reads SGHAT; CDR2 reads FQNNGV. The CDR3 has 14 amino acids. CDR3 amino acids: CASSLQVTSETQYF.

CDR3 loop: CASSSFTLNTEAFF. This rearrangement joins TRBV5-6 to TRBJ1-1. CDR3 length: 14 residues. Germline CDR1 SGHDT, CDR2 YYEEEE.

This chain connects TRBV28 to TRBJ1-1; TCRdb outputs TRBD1, but without DNA this stays unchecked. The CDR3 is 14 amino acids. CDR1 is MDHEN and CDR2 is SYDVKM in the germline V gene. The CDR3 sequence: CASIPRQGTYEAFF.

J is TRBJ2-2 and V is TRBV20-1. Germline CDR1 and CDR2: DFQATT and SNEGSKA (reference sequence). The CDR3 extends over 12 amino acids. The CDR3: CSARVGTGELFF.

V and J are TRBV7-2 and TRBJ2-7. The CDR3 is 13 amino acids. The germline gives CDR1 SGHTA, CDR2 FQGNSA. CDR3 region: CASSRTLTYEQYF.

This CDR3 reads CASSRDRATLTDTQYF. The V and J genes are TRBV6-4 and TRBJ2-3; the D call of TRBD1 rests on TCRdb alone, since no DNA is present to check it. The germline CDR1 and CDR2 sequences are MRHNA and SNTAGT. This CDR3 has 16 residues.

This rearrangement joins TRBV29-1 to TRBJ2-7; the D gene TCRdb calls, TRBD1, cannot be checked with no DNA. Per the germline V gene, CDR1 is SQVTM and CDR2 is ANQGSEA. The CDR3 has 13 amino acids. The CDR3 loop is CSVQGDRGLEQYF.